Presented here are 24 T cell receptor beta chains from one specimen sequenced in a study of cytomegalovirus exposure and HLA in healthy donors. Amplification used 60 Vbeta primers and 13 Jbeta primers. Assay: immunoSEQ multiplex PCR; the TCRdb copy retains only in-frame clones and omits some. The sample lists under 150,000 clones, 80% occurring once. Material: PBMCs. These TCRs come from a man aged 25 to 40 in good health and CMV-seronegative.

The chain employs TRBV7-8 and TRBJ1-1; D possibly corresponds to TRBD1 (6 bases). V lost 3 bases to trimming and J lost 1 base, with 12 bases between them. The CDR3 has 15 amino acids. Germline CDR1 SGHVS, CDR2 FQNEAQ. The CDR3 protein is CASSFATGWNTEAFF. The DNA for the CDR3 is TGTGCCAGCAGCTTTGCGACAGGTTGGAACACTGAAGCTTTCTTT.

V and J are TRBV6-1 and TRBJ2-2, with a weak D call TRBD2 (6 bases). V was clipped by 4 bases and J by 5 bases, with 11 bases between them. This CDR3 is 14 amino acids long. CDR1 and CDR2 from the germline V gene are MNHNS and SASEGT. For the CDR3, the DNA is TGTGCCAGCAGTGTGCGGGGTGGGACCGGGGAGCTGTTTTTT. Amino acid sequence: CASSVRGGTGELFF.

The chain couples TRBV4-1 to TRBJ1-1; no firm D call. V lost 4 bases and J lost 1, with 16 bases in between. The CDR3 sequence is 16 residues long. Germline V CDR1 and CDR2: MGHRA, YSYEKL. In DNA, the CDR3 is TGCGCCAGCAGCCGGGAGGACCGGGCCGCGAACACTGAAGCTTTCTTT. This sequence encodes CASSREDRAANTEAFF.

The J gene is TRBJ1-2, the V gene TRBV27, with unresolved D. The V and J ends lost 3 bases and 2 bases respectively, with 16 bases between them. The CDR3 sequence is 16 residues long. Germline CDR1 reads MNHEY; CDR2 reads SMNVEV (reference sequence). The CDR3 DNA reads TGTGCCAGCAGTTTTTCCCCAGGAAAAAACAACTATGGCTACACCTTC. Protein product: CASSFSPGKNNYGYTF.

This clone was observed once. This rearrangement joins TRBV6-5 to TRBJ2-1; TRBD2 matches 14 bases. The CDR3 covers 15 residues. With 6 bases clipped from V and 7 bases from J, the junction kept 5 bases outside the gene matches. Germline-derived CDR1 and CDR2 are MNHEY and SVGAGI. CDR3 region: CASRGTSGSGNEQFF. CDR3 coding DNA: TGTGCCAGCAGGGGGACTAGCGGGAGTGGAAATGAGCAGTTCTTC.

This chain uses TRBV13 with TRBJ2-3; TRBD2 matches at 13 bases. Trimming took 4 bases from V and 0 from J; bases not matched to a gene: 4. The germline V gene encodes CDR1 PRHDT and CDR2 FYEKMQ (reference sequence). The CDR3 is 17 amino acids. The DNA for the CDR3 is TGTGCCAGCAGCTCCCGACTAGCGGGGGGTAGCACAGATACGCAGTATTTT. Residues: CASSSRLAGGSTDTQYF.

This clone showed up just once. The V gene is TRBV4-1, the J gene TRBJ2-5; 7 bases align to TRBD2. Germline assignment: CDR1 MGHRA and CDR2 YSYEKL. This CDR3 comprises 17 residues. Trimming cost V 0 bases and J 4 bases; bases outside gene matches: 11. CDR3 nucleotides: TGCGCCAGCAGCCAAGATGTTGGCGGGGAGGGCAGAGAGACCCAGTACTTC. Translation gives CASSQDVGGEGRETQYF.

The V gene is TRBV5-8, the J gene TRBJ2-2; TRBD2 matches at 11 bases. Germline-derived CDR1 and CDR2 are SGHTS and YDEGEE. The CDR3 contains 17 residues. V lost 0 bases to trimming and J lost 6 bases; unmatched junction nucleotides: 7. The CDR3 protein is CASSLGMTSGEPGELFF. The CDR3 nucleotides are TGTGCCAGCAGCTTGGGGATGACTAGCGGGGAACCCGGGGAGCTGTTTTTT.

The chain joins TRBV11-3 to TRBJ2-1; maybe TRBD2 (6 bases). V shed 0 bases and J shed 8 bases, with 17 bases lying between them. Germline V gives CDR1 SGHNT, CDR2 YENEEA. CDR3 length: 16 residues. Written as DNA, the CDR3 is TGTGCCAGCAGCTTAGAGCCGTGGAGGGCCGATCATGAGCAGTTCTTC. Amino acids: CASSLEPWRADHEQFF.

J is TRBJ1-5 and V is TRBV28; 9 bases map to TRBD1. Looked up from germline, CDR1 is MDHEN and CDR2 is SYDVKM. V lost 5 bases, J lost 3 bases, and 8 bases stayed unmatched. The CDR3 sequence is 16 residues long. Here the CDR3 DNA reads TGTGCCAGCAGTCTCCCAGGGACAGGGTACAATCAGCCCCAGCATTTT. This sequence encodes CASSLPGTGYNQPQHF.

The chain combines TRBV2 with TRBJ2-7; 9 nucleotides agree with TRBD2. The germline V gene encodes CDR1 SNHLY and CDR2 FYNNEI. The CDR3 contains 13 residues. V lost 7 bases, J lost 3 bases, and 4 bases stayed unmatched. CDR3 amino acids: CASTMTSGYEQYF. In nucleotides, the CDR3 is TGTGCCAGCACCATGACTAGCGGCTACGAGCAGTACTTC.

The rearrangement links TRBV5-1 to TRBJ2-2, with 11 bases fitting TRBD1. Germline loops: CDR1 SGHRS, CDR2 YFSETQ. The CDR3 covers 15 residues. V dropped 4 bases and J dropped 5; count of bases not matched to a gene: 4. The CDR3: CASSPRDRGTGELFF. CDR3 coding DNA: TGCGCCAGCAGCCCCCGGGACAGGGGGACCGGGGAGCTGTTTTTT.

The rearrangement uses TRBV2 and TRBJ2-5, with D possibly matching TRBD2 (5 bases). Trimming took off 0 bases at V and 5 bases at J, with 10 bases between the two ends. This CDR3 is 14 amino acids long. Germline loops: CDR1 SNHLY, CDR2 FYNNEI. CDR3 sequence: CASSEALPGETQYF. DNA of the CDR3: TGTGCCAGCAGTGAAGCGCTTCCGGGGGAGACCCAGTACTTC.

This sequence joins TRBV9 and TRBJ2-7; D not resolved. V lost 0 bases and J 7 bases, leaving 11 bases between the germline ends. CDR3 length: 13 residues. Germline V lookup: CDR1 SGDLS, CDR2 YYNGEE. The CDR3 nucleotides read TGTGCCAGCAGCGTAGGTCAGGCGTCAGAGCAGTACTTC. Its translation is CASSVGQASEQYF.

V usage is TRBV11-2 and J usage is TRBJ1-2, with 11 bases identical to TRBD1. CDR3 length equals 14 residues. V shed 5 bases, J shed 4 bases, and the junction held 3 bases outside the gene matches. The germline gives CDR1 SGHAT, CDR2 FQNNGV. CDR3 region: CASSGTGGFYGYTF. Here the CDR3 DNA reads TGTGCCAGCAGCGGGACAGGGGGTTTCTATGGCTACACCTTC.

The chain links TRBV4-2 to TRBJ2-3; 7 bases match TRBD2. Germline loops: CDR1 LGHNA, CDR2 YNFKEQ. J lost 2 bases, V lost 1 base, and 3 bases had no gene match. This CDR3 comprises 15 residues. The CDR3 DNA reads as TGTGCCAGCAGCCAAGGTACTAGCGACACAGATACGCAGTATTTT. This translates into CASSQGTSDTDTQYF.

The J gene is TRBJ1-1, the V gene TRBV28; no definite D call. Germline V CDR1 and CDR2: MDHEN, SYDVKM. V was cut by 7 bases and J by 4 bases, with 19 bases left in between. The CDR3 has 15 residues. The CDR3 region is CASNLPPGVSTEAFF. The CDR3 coding sequence is TGTGCCAGCAACCTCCCCCCCGGGGTCTCCACTGAAGCTTTCTTT.

The chain joins TRBV18 to TRBJ2-2, with 7 bases lining up with TRBD1. Germline V lookup: CDR1 KGHSH, CDR2 LQKENI. The CDR3 runs to 15 residues. Trimming at V came to 1 base and at J to 5 bases, leaving 4 bases not matched to a gene. The CDR3 loop is CASSPQGQLTGELFF. CDR3 nucleotides: TGTGCCAGCTCACCACAGGGACAGCTTACCGGGGAGCTGTTTTTT.

J is TRBJ2-7 and V is TRBV28; D might be TRBD2 (6 bases). The germline V gene has CDR1 MDHEN and CDR2 SYDVKM. The CDR3 is 16 residues long. The V gene lost 7 bases and the J gene lost 0 bases, with 19 bases spanning the gap. The CDR3 sequence is CASIPGDRGNSYEQYF. The CDR3 nucleotides read TGTGCCAGCATACCGGGAGACCGGGGGAACTCCTACGAGCAGTACTTC.

The rearrangement links TRBV28 to TRBJ1-3; 12 nucleotides agree with TRBD1. Germline CDR1 is MDHEN and CDR2 is SYDVKM. The CDR3 has 18 residues. V was pared by 8 bases and J by 2 bases, with 13 bases of the junction left unmatched. Here the CDR3 reads CASYGLGTGGPTGNTIYF. CDR3 nucleotide sequence: TGTGCCAGCTACGGCCTTGGGACAGGGGGCCCTACTGGAAACACCATATATTTT.

The chain employs TRBV19 and TRBJ1-2, with 7 bases matching TRBD1. This CDR3 comprises 15 residues. Germline CDR1 and CDR2: LNHDA and SQIVND (reference sequence). Trimming cost V 1 base and J 8 bases; bases outside gene matches: 10. In DNA, the CDR3 is TGTGCCAGTAGTATAGCCGGACAGGAGTATTACGGCTACACCTTC. Its translation is CASSIAGQEYYGYTF.

The rearrangement links TRBV27 to TRBJ1-2, with 10 bases matching TRBD1. V trimming: 7 bases; J trimming: 0 bases; junction bases outside the gene matches: 8. The V gene's germline CDR1 is MNHEY and CDR2 SMNVEV (reference sequence). The CDR3 runs to 16 residues. For the CDR3, the DNA is TGTGCCAGCAAGGGACAGGGGCCGGGAGCTAACTATGGCTACACCTTC. It codes for CASKGQGPGANYGYTF.

The chain links TRBV27 to TRBJ2-1; 10 bases are shared with TRBD2. Looked up from germline, CDR1 is MNHEY and CDR2 is SMNVEV (reference sequence). This CDR3 comprises 13 residues. The ends lost 8 bases at V and 14 bases at J; junction bases unmatched: 12. For the CDR3, the DNA is TGTGCCAGCGCCCCACTAGCGGGACGAATGGAGTTCTTC. This sequence encodes CASAPLAGRMEFF.

V gene TRBV29-1 combines with J gene TRBJ2-1; D possibly corresponds to TRBD1 (5 bases). Deletions cut 3 bases from V and 4 bases from J, with 16 bases between. CDR1 and CDR2 from the germline V gene are SQVTM and ANQGSEA. The CDR3 consists of 15 residues. CDR3 region: CSVDKGLHGYNEQFF. Here the CDR3 DNA reads TGCAGCGTTGACAAGGGGCTCCATGGGTACAATGAGCAGTTCTTC.